Listed below are T cell receptor beta chains from one sample, sequenced in a study of cytomegalovirus exposure and HLA in healthy donors. The repertoire was sequenced with immunoSEQ multiplex PCR; TCRdb's copy has only in-frame clones and lacks some. In the table there are around 99,000 clones, 76% of which are singletons. The specimen was PBMCs. The source of these receptors is a man aged 18-30 years in good health and CMV-seronegative. CDR3s include the opening cysteine and the closing phenylalanine or tryptophan. The order of the fields is V gene, J gene, CDR3 protein.

v_call: TRBV10-3
j_call: TRBJ1-1
cdr3_aa: CATTRDTEAFF

v_call: TRBV7-9
j_call: TRBJ2-7
cdr3_aa: CASSVAAGEGGEQYF

v_call: TRBV19
j_call: TRBJ1-5
cdr3_aa: CASSISQGNQPQHF

v_call: TRBV6-4
j_call: TRBJ2-3
cdr3_aa: CASSDLGGTGTDTQYF

v_call: TRBV10-3
j_call: TRBJ1-1
cdr3_aa: CATQGANTEAFF

v_call: TRBV27
j_call: TRBJ2-2
cdr3_aa: CASSSQSGEGELFF

v_call: TRBV2
j_call: TRBJ1-5
cdr3_aa: CASTSTGGGRRDQPQHF

v_call: TRBV6-6
j_call: TRBJ2-1
cdr3_aa: CASRSGLHNEQFF

v_call: TRBV7-9
j_call: TRBJ2-2
cdr3_aa: CSSSLGTGDTGELFF

v_call: TRBV7-9
j_call: TRBJ1-5
cdr3_aa: CASSRRSAGDSNQPQHF

v_call: TRBV6-4
j_call: TRBJ2-1
cdr3_aa: CASSGTEGGGEQFF

v_call: TRBV2
j_call: TRBJ1-6
cdr3_aa: CASSERGGSPLHF

v_call: TRBV2
j_call: TRBJ2-7
cdr3_aa: CASTLVDRGSEQYF

v_call: TRBV5-1
j_call: TRBJ2-7
cdr3_aa: CASTPGQGVNEQYF

v_call: TRBV18
j_call: TRBJ2-3
cdr3_aa: CASSPLVKGPDTQYF

v_call: TRBV4-1
j_call: TRBJ1-1
cdr3_aa: CASSLEGGRGEAFF

v_call: TRBV6-5
j_call: TRBJ2-1
cdr3_aa: CASRRVSYNEQFF

v_call: TRBV7-2
j_call: TRBJ1-6
cdr3_aa: CASSLALGQGSPLHF

v_call: TRBV5-1
j_call: TRBJ1-1
cdr3_aa: CASSPSGRGLDTEAFF

v_call: TRBV6-9
j_call: TRBJ2-3
cdr3_aa: CASSFLLETSTDTQYF

v_call: TRBV29-1
j_call: TRBJ1-2
cdr3_aa: CSAPRLEGFGYTF

v_call: TRBV7-8
j_call: TRBJ1-2
cdr3_aa: CASSPRGGASYGYTF

v_call: TRBV2
j_call: TRBJ1-2
cdr3_aa: CASMGRDYGYTF

v_call: TRBV5-4
j_call: TRBJ1-4
cdr3_aa: CASSQQGPSEKLFF

v_call: TRBV19
j_call: TRBJ1-5
cdr3_aa: CASTLNSNQPQHF

v_call: TRBV6-5
j_call: TRBJ2-7
cdr3_aa: CASSYATGASYEQYF

v_call: TRBV7-8
j_call: TRBJ2-7
cdr3_aa: CASSPLRIGVYEQYF

v_call: TRBV6-6
j_call: TRBJ2-3
cdr3_aa: CASSYGRGVLRDTQYF

v_call: TRBV7-7
j_call: TRBJ2-5
cdr3_aa: CASSTSGSLGTQYF

v_call: TRBV27
j_call: TRBJ1-2
cdr3_aa: CASSLSMTGGYGYPF

v_call: TRBV19
j_call: TRBJ1-1
cdr3_aa: CASSADMNTEAFF

v_call: TRBV18
j_call: TRBJ1-2
cdr3_aa: CASSPTGTRNYGYTF

v_call: TRBV7-2
j_call: TRBJ1-6
cdr3_aa: CASSPGDFNSPLHF

v_call: TRBV9
j_call: TRBJ1-6
cdr3_aa: CASSWTGRESPLHF

v_call: TRBV15
j_call: TRBJ2-1
cdr3_aa: CATSRGGAQNEQFF

v_call: TRBV19
j_call: TRBJ2-7
cdr3_aa: CATTAGTYEQYF

v_call: TRBV28
j_call: TRBJ1-1
cdr3_aa: CATRRGTEAFF

v_call: TRBV7-8
j_call: TRBJ2-5
cdr3_aa: CASSLMMGGGETQYF

v_call: TRBV19
j_call: TRBJ1-2
cdr3_aa: CASSTDRAVYGYTF

v_call: TRBV28
j_call: TRBJ1-1
cdr3_aa: CASSWGTGNGNTEAFF